Below, 18 T cell receptor beta chains from the same sample are listed, as sequenced in a study of blood T cell repertoires in COVID-19. Assay used: immunoSEQ multiplex PCR; TCRdb lists only in-frame clones, some missing. Altogether 150,000 to 200,000 clones are present, about 77% being singletons, with the ten largest covering 14%. The sequenced sample consisted of peripheral blood. The receptors were sampled from an elderly woman with acute or convalescent COVID-19.

The V and J genes are TRBV11-3 and TRBJ1-1, with a weak D call TRBD1 (5 bases). The germline V gene encodes CDR1 SGHNT and CDR2 YENEEA. CDR3 length: 14 residues. V was pared by 3 bases and J by 2 bases, with 10 bases between. DNA of the CDR3: TGTGCCAGCAGCTTGAGGACACGAAACACTGAAGCTTTCTTT. It specifies CASSLRTRNTEAFF. Variable domain in full (rest from reference TRBV11-3 and TRBJ1-1): EAGVVQSPRYKIIEKKQPVAFWCNPISGHNTLYWYLQNLGQGPELLIRYENEEAVDDSQLPKDRFSAERLKGVDSTLKIQPAELGDSAVYLCASSLRTRNTEAFFGQGTRLTVV.

This chain links TRBV7-6 with TRBJ1-6; 8 bases are shared with TRBD1. This CDR3 has 15 amino acids. Trimming at V came to 1 base and at J to 9 bases, leaving 5 bases not matched to a gene. CDR1 and CDR2 (germline): SGHVS, FNYEAQ. The CDR3 bases are TGTGCCAGCAGCTTAGAGGGCGGACAGGGTTCACCCCTCCACTTT. As protein: CASSLEGGQGSPLHF.

The CDR3 bases are TGTGCCAGCATAAGTGGGGGGTCGGGACAGCCCCAGCATTTT. It specifies CASISGGSGQPQHF. The chain recombines TRBV28 with TRBJ1-5, with D perhaps matching TRBD1 (5 bases). In germline, CDR1 is MDHEN, CDR2 SYDVKM. CDR3 length: 14 residues. V was pared by 7 bases and J by 7 bases, with 17 bases between.

V gene TRBV7-9 combines with J gene TRBJ2-3; D is undetermined. Germline values: CDR1 SEHNR, CDR2 FQNEAQ (reference sequence). The CDR3 loop spans 15 amino acids. V shed 0 bases and J shed 1 base, with 8 bases lying between them. For the CDR3, the DNA is TGTGCCAGCAGCTTAGCGGCAGGCGGCACAGATACGCAGTATTTT. Amino acid sequence: CASSLAAGGTDTQYF.

The J gene is TRBJ1-1, the V gene TRBV7-2, with D unclear. The CDR3 is 12 residues long. Trimming left V 1 base short and J 8 bases short, with 8 bases between. Germline V CDR1 and CDR2: SGHTA, FQGNSA. The CDR3 reads CASSLVGGEAFF. DNA for the CDR3: TGTGCCAGCAGCTTAGTAGGCGGGGAAGCTTTCTTT.

The CDR3 reads CASSMGSSTNSPLHF. In DNA form, the CDR3 reads TGCGCCAGCAGCATGGGGTCGTCTACTAATTCACCCCTCCACTTT. The chain couples TRBV5-1 to TRBJ1-6, with no clear D. This CDR3 is built from 15 residues. Trimming removed 4 bases from V and 6 bases from J, with 14 bases in between. Germline loops: CDR1 SGHRS, CDR2 YFSETQ.

The rearrangement uses TRBV5-5 and TRBJ2-5, with TRBD2 as a possible D gene (7 bases). V lost 4 bases, J lost 4 bases, and 14 bases lay in between. The CDR3 contains 14 residues. Germline V gene lookup returns CDR1 SGHKS and CDR2 YYEKEE (reference sequence). In nucleotides, the CDR3 is TGTGCCAGCAGCGATTACAGGGAGGGAGAGACCCAGTACTTC. This sequence encodes CASSDYREGETQYF.

The V call is TRBV27, the J call TRBJ1-1, with D perhaps matching TRBD1 (5 bases). Trimming removed 8 bases from V and 1 base from J, with 14 bases in between. Germline loops: CDR1 MNHEY, CDR2 SMNVEV (reference sequence). The length of the CDR3 is 14 residues. CDR3 in DNA: TGTGCCAGCGCCCAGAGAAGGGGGAACACTGAAGCTTTCTTT. Protein product: CASAQRRGNTEAFF.

A single count supports this clone. The chain links TRBV2 to TRBJ1-2; possible D gene TRBD1, 6 bases. V dropped 5 bases and J dropped 4 bases, with 11 bases sitting between them. CDR1 is SNHLY and CDR2 is FYNNEI in the germline V gene. This CDR3 has 13 amino acids. The CDR3 loop reads CASSNTGSYGYTF. CDR3 coding DNA: TGTGCCAGCAGTAATACAGGGAGCTATGGCTACACCTTC. The variable domain in full, with the rest retrieved from reference TRBV2 and TRBJ1-2, is EPEVTQTPSHQVTQMGQEVILRCVPISNHLYFYWYRQILGQKVEFLVSFYNNEISEKSEIFDDQFSVERPDGSNFTLKIRSTKLEDSAMYFCASSNTGSYGYTFGSGTRLTVV.

This clone was seen a single time. V usage is TRBV15 and J usage is TRBJ1-3; possibly TRBD1 for D (6 bases). Germline lookup yields CDR1 LNHNV and CDR2 YYDKDF (reference sequence). CDR3 length: 13 amino acids. Between the trimmed V and J ends, which lost 6 bases and 6 bases, there was a span of 12 bases. This CDR3 is CATSTSGVNTIYF. The CDR3 DNA reads as TGTGCCACCAGTACTTCAGGGGTAAACACCATATATTTT.

This chain links TRBV12-3 or TRBV12-4 with TRBJ2-1; D gene ambiguous. CDR3 length equals 11 residues. The ends were cut back, 5 bases at V and 7 bases at J, with 6 bases in the middle. In DNA form, the CDR3 reads TGTGCCAGCAGTAGAACAAATGAGCAGTTCTTC. Amino acids: CASSRTNEQFF.

The chain couples TRBV12-3 or TRBV12-4 to TRBJ1-2, with 7 nucleotides matching TRBD1. The CDR3 loop spans 12 amino acids. With V trimmed by 3 bases and J by 5 bases, 0 bases remained unmatched. CDR3 amino acids: CASSLDRYGYTF. Written as DNA, the CDR3 is TGTGCCAGCAGTTTGGACAGGTATGGCTACACCTTC.

The V gene is TRBV19, the J gene TRBJ1-5, with D unclear. The CDR3 has 15 amino acids. CDR1 is LNHDA, CDR2 SQIVND, per germline (reference sequence). The ends were cut back, 3 bases at V and 5 bases at J, with 14 bases in the middle. The DNA of the CDR3 is TGTGCCAGTAGTATGGTGGGGAGTTACTATCAGCCCCAGCATTTT. This translates into CASSMVGSYYQPQHF. Full variable domain (missing parts from reference TRBV19 and TRBJ1-5): DGGITQSPKYLFRKEGQNVTLSCEQNLNHDAMYWYRQDPGQGLRLIYYSQIVNDFQKGDIAEGYSVSREKKESFPLTVTSAQKNPTAFYLCASSMVGSYYQPQHFGDGTRLSIL.

The rearrangement links TRBV28 to TRBJ2-7; TRBD1 matches at 9 bases. The ends lost 5 bases at V and 2 bases at J; junction bases unmatched: 4. CDR3 length: 14 residues. The germline V gene has CDR1 MDHEN and CDR2 SYDVKM. The CDR3 DNA reads as TGTGCCAGCAGTGGAAGGACAGGGGCCTACGAGCAGTACTTC. Translated: CASSGRTGAYEQYF.

The rearrangement joins TRBV2 to TRBJ1-1; D gene unclear. CDR1 and CDR2 from the germline V gene are SNHLY and FYNNEI. The CDR3 runs to 11 residues. V was pared by 7 bases and J by 4 bases, with 7 bases between. CDR3 coding DNA: TGTGCCAGCATCAGTATCACTGAAGCTTTCTTT. The encoded protein is CASISITEAFF.

This clone was observed a single time. The gene calls are TRBV5-1 and TRBJ2-7; D possibly corresponds to TRBD1 (6 bases). Germline-derived CDR1 and CDR2 are SGHRS and YFSETQ. The CDR3 is 13 residues long. V was pared by 2 bases and J by 3 bases, with 9 bases between. The CDR3 nucleotides are TGCGCCAGCAGCTTAGGGACACTCTACGAGCAGTACTTC. Its translation: CASSLGTLYEQYF.

This chain joins TRBV3-1 (or the pseudogene TRBV3-2) and TRBJ2-3; D is possibly TRBD2 (5 bases). The CDR3 has 15 amino acids. Per germline, CDR1 LGHDT and CDR2 YNNKEL (reference sequence). The ends were cut back, 8 bases at V and 0 bases at J, with 15 bases in the middle. The CDR3 loop is CASYGGSPSTDTQYF. The DNA of the CDR3 is TGTGCCAGCTACGGTGGGAGCCCCAGCACAGATACGCAGTATTTT.

The chain links TRBV5-1 to TRBJ1-1; 9 bases match TRBD1. Trimming removed 3 bases from V and 1 base from J; junction bases left unmatched: 7. The germline V gene has CDR1 SGHRS and CDR2 YFSETQ. The CDR3 extends over 16 amino acids. Here the CDR3 reads CASSSGTGWENTEAFF. The CDR3 nucleotides read TGCGCCAGCAGCTCAGGGACAGGGTGGGAGAACACTGAAGCTTTCTTT.